The present entry profiles one T cell receptor (beta chain) with its context. The data were taken from a study of T cell repertoires in cytomegalovirus infection. TCRdb reprocessed the reads with MiXCR, giving one entry per CDR3 protein. The sample consists of 170,000 or so distinct CDR3 sequences, about a sixth of them appearing once. Germline V lookup: CDR1 SEHNR, CDR2 FQNEAQ (reference sequence). CDR3 length: 16 amino acids. V trimming: 4 bases; J trimming: 3 bases; junction bases outside the gene matches: 8. This TCR was sampled from a human donor in good health (CMV status not recorded). Some clones in this sample may be carry-over from other donors' samples. Sequencing used CD8+ T cells from PBMCs. The genes are TRBV7-9 and TRBJ1-5; 8 nucleotides align to TRBD1. The CDR3, as DNA: TGTGCCAGCAGCTCGGATACAGGGGGACTCAATCAGCCCCAGCATTTT. It translates to CASSSDTGGLNQPQHF.